The rows below give T cell receptor beta chains drawn from one sample of a study of CD8 T cells in Susac syndrome. TCRdb redid the calling of the immunoSEQ multiplex PCR reads with MiXCR, one entry per CDR3 protein. The table has 120,000 to 150,000 distinct CDR3 sequences, approximately 95% seen once. The sequenced material came from CD4+ T cells from PBMCs. Source of these receptors: a human donor with Susac syndrome. CDR3s include the opening cysteine and the closing phenylalanine or tryptophan. The D gene is left open where the match is weak. Expanded clones are given a class, and other clones once, few, many or no size at all.

len | j_gene | abundance | v_gene | d_gene | CDR3nt | CDR3aa
14 | TRBJ1-2 | NA | TRBV29-1 | NA | TGCAGCGTGGCAATGGACAGCTTTAACTATGGCTACACCTTC | CSVAMDSFNYGYTF
15 | TRBJ1-2 | once | TRBV19 | NA | TGTGCCGAAGCCCTCCAGGTAGGGCCTAACTATGGCTACACCTTC | CAEALQVGPNYGYTF
12 | TRBJ2-3 | NA | TRBV20-1 | NA | TGCAGTGCTCCGCGGACATACGATACGCAGTATTTT | CSAPRTYDTQYF
13 | TRBJ2-2 | NA | TRBV29-1 | NA | TGCAGCGTTGAAGTCCCCCACACCGGGGAGCTGTTTTTT | CSVEVPHTGELFF
15 | TRBJ2-5 | once | TRBV10-3 | TRBD2 | TGTGCCATCAGTGATGCGGGGGGCCCCCAAGAGACCCAGTACTTC | CAISDAGGPQETQYF
14 | TRBJ2-3 | once | TRBV29-1 | NA | TGCAGCGCAGCCGAAAATACGGACACAGATACGCAGTATTTT | CSAAENTDTDTQYF
12 | TRBJ1-1 | NA | TRBV20-1 | NA | TGCAGTGCTAGGATAATGAACACTGAAGCTTTCTTT | CSARIMNTEAFF
11 | TRBJ2-5 | once | TRBV2 | NA | TGTGCCAGCAGGGAACAAGAGACCCAGTACTTC | CASREQETQYF
15 | TRBJ2-1 | NA | TRBV6-2/TRBV6-3 | TRBD2 | TGTGCCAGCATCGACGGACTAGCGAGAGCCAATGAGCAGTTCTTC | CASIDGLARANEQFF
14 | TRBJ1-6 | NA | TRBV20-1 | NA | TGCAGTGCTAGAAAAGGCAACGCAAATTCACCCCTCCACTTT | CSARKGNANSPLHF
15 | TRBJ2-5 | NA | TRBV20-1 | TRBD2 | TGCAGTGCTTGGACTAGCGGGTATCGGGGGGAGACCCAGTACTTC | CSAWTSGYRGETQYF
17 | TRBJ2-3 | NA | TRBV12-3/TRBV12-4 | TRBD2 | TGTGCCAGCAGCCGGACTAGCGGGGGGCCGCGCACAGATACGCAGTATTTT | CASSRTSGGPRTDTQYF
17 | TRBJ2-2 | NA | TRBV7-2 | TRBD1 | TGTGCCAGCAGCTTAGGCCTGTCCAGGGGGCGCAACGGGGAGCTGTTTTTT | CASSLGLSRGRNGELFF
13 | TRBJ1-2 | NA | TRBV29-1 | NA | TGCAGCGTCGGACTGGCTGGCGACTATGGCTACACCTTC | CSVGLAGDYGYTF
14 | TRBJ1-2 | NA | TRBV5-4 | NA | TGTGCCAGCAGCGGGACACTCCCTAACTATGGCTACACCTTC | CASSGTLPNYGYTF
14 | TRBJ2-7 | NA | TRBV12-3/TRBV12-4 | NA | TGTGCCAGCAACTGGGATGGTCCAACCTACGAGCAGTACTTC | CASNWDGPTYEQYF
15 | TRBJ2-5 | NA | TRBV12-3/TRBV12-4 | TRBD2 | TGTGCCAGCAGTTACGGGACTAGCGGACTCGAGACCCAGTACTTC | CASSYGTSGLETQYF
16 | TRBJ2-7 | NA | TRBV28 | TRBD1 | TGTGCCAGCAGTCCGGGACAGGGCCACTTGTACGACGAGCAGTACTTC | CASSPGQGHLYDEQYF
16 | TRBJ1-5 | NA | TRBV6-1 | TRBD1 | TGTGCCAGCAGAGCAGACAGGGGGAGCCCGGGACAGCCCCAGCATTTT | CASRADRGSPGQPQHF
13 | TRBJ2-6 | NA | TRBV29-1 | NA | TGCAGCGTTCAGGGTGCTGGGGCCAACGTCCTGACTTTC | CSVQGAGANVLTF
15 | TRBJ2-6 | NA | TRBV6-2/TRBV6-3 | NA | TGTGCCAGCAGTTACGAGGCTACTGGGGCCAACGTCCTGACTTTC | CASSYEATGANVLTF
16 | TRBJ2-1 | once | TRBV5-1 | NA | TGCGCCAGCAGCTTGGTCGCTAGCGAGACCTACAATGAGCAGTTCTTC | CASSLVASETYNEQFF
12 | TRBJ1-1 | NA | TRBV20-1 | NA | TGCAGTGCTAGAGGCCTCGGAGTCTGGGCTTTCTTT | CSARGLGVWAFF
12 | TRBJ2-7 | NA | TRBV18 | NA | TGTGCCAGCTCACCACGAACAGGCGGAGGGGACTTC | CASSPRTGGGDF
16 | TRBJ2-3 | NA | TRBV5-1 | NA | TGCGCCAGCAGCCCTTTCCAAGGGGGGGGCACAGATACGCAGTATTTT | CASSPFQGGGTDTQYF
15 | TRBJ2-3 | NA | TRBV3-1 | NA | TGTGCCAGCAGCCAAGAGAGGGTTCCAACAGATACGCAGTATTTT | CASSQERVPTDTQYF
15 | TRBJ2-5 | NA | TRBV24-1 | NA | TGTGCCACCAGTGACCGGACAGCCCCCAAAGAGACCCAGTACTTC | CATSDRTAPKETQYF
13 | TRBJ2-7 | NA | TRBV20-1 | NA | TGCAGTGCTAGAGACGGGAGCTCCTACGAGCAGTACTTC | CSARDGSSYEQYF
13 | TRBJ2-5 | NA | TRBV27 | NA | TGTGCCAGCAGTTTCTCTCCTCGAGAGACCCAGTACTTC | CASSFSPRETQYF
12 | TRBJ2-1 | NA | TRBV4-1 | NA | TGCGCCAGCAGAAACAGGGTGCATGAGCAGTTCTTC | CASRNRVHEQFF
14 | TRBJ2-1 | NA | TRBV12-3/TRBV12-4 | NA | TGTGCCAGCATTCCCCAGCTCTCCTACAATGAGCAGTTCTTC | CASIPQLSYNEQFF
15 | TRBJ2-1 | NA | TRBV24-1 | NA | TGTGCCACCAGTGCGGCGGCCCGCTCCTACAATGAGCAGTTCTTC | CATSAAARSYNEQFF
14 | TRBJ2-7 | NA | TRBV18 | NA | TGTGCCAGCTCACCCGCTACAGGGTCCTACGAGCAGTACTTC | CASSPATGSYEQYF
14 | TRBJ2-4 | NA | TRBV20-1 | NA | TGCAGTGCTAGAGATCGAGTTGGCAAAAACATTCAGTACTTC | CSARDRVGKNIQYF
14 | TRBJ2-3 | NA | TRBV7-9 | NA | TGTGCCAGCAGCTTTAAGCGGCGCCCCGATACGCAGTATTTT | CASSFKRRPDTQYF
15 | TRBJ2-1 | NA | TRBV7-2 | NA | TGTGCCAGCAGCTTCGGTTTACGGGGAAGAAATGAGCAGTTCTTC | CASSFGLRGRNEQFF
13 | TRBJ2-7 | NA | TRBV3-1 | NA | TGTGCCAGCAGCCAAGCAACTCGAGGCGAGCAGTACTTC | CASSQATRGEQYF
11 | TRBJ2-1 | NA | TRBV5-6 | NA | TGTGCCAGCAGCAGGGCGATTGAGCAGTTCTTC | CASSRAIEQFF
13 | TRBJ2-2 | NA | TRBV5-1 | NA | TGCGCCAGCAGCACGGATACCACCGGGGAGCTGTTTTTT | CASSTDTTGELFF
15 | TRBJ1-6 | NA | TRBV4-1 | NA | TGCGCCAGCAGCCAAGGAGGGTCCGGAGATTCACCCCTCCACTTT | CASSQGGSGDSPLHF
16 | TRBJ2-7 | NA | TRBV5-1 | NA | TGCGCCAGCAGCCCCTCCCCGGGCATGACTTCCTACGAGCAGTACTTC | CASSPSPGMTSYEQYF
14 | TRBJ1-5 | NA | TRBV27 | NA | TGTGCCAGCAGTTTAGCGAGGGGAAGTCAGCCCCAGCATTTT | CASSLARGSQPQHF
10 | TRBJ2-1 | NA | TRBV20-1 | NA | TGCAGTATAATTGACAATGAGCAGTTCTTC | CSIIDNEQFF
14 | TRBJ1-5 | NA | TRBV20-1 | NA | TGCAGTGCCAACGAGGACAGTAACAATCAGCCCCAGCATTTT | CSANEDSNNQPQHF
13 | TRBJ2-3 | once | TRBV14 | NA | TGTGCCAGCAGCCAACCTTCGGTAAATACGCAGTATTTT | CASSQPSVNTQYF
11 | TRBJ1-5 | NA | TRBV9 | NA | TGTGCCAGCAAGCAAGGTCAGCCCCAGCATTTT | CASKQGQPQHF
12 | TRBJ1-1 | once | TRBV4-1 | NA | TGCGCCAGCAGCCCACTGACGGGGTCAGCTTTCTTT | CASSPLTGSAFF
12 | TRBJ1-4 | once | TRBV2 | NA | TGTGCCAGCAGTCCAACTCGGGGAAAACTGTTTTTT | CASSPTRGKLFF
12 | TRBJ2-7 | NA | TRBV3-1 | NA | TGTGCCAGCAGCCGCGCGACGGGCGAGCAGTACTTC | CASSRATGEQYF
15 | TRBJ2-5 | NA | TRBV5-1 | TRBD1 | TGCGCCAGCAGCTTTGGAGGGACAGGGGGAGAGACCCAGTACTTC | CASSFGGTGGETQYF
13 | TRBJ1-2 | NA | TRBV21-1 | NA | TGTGCCAGCAGCAAAACCGCGGTCTATGGCTACACCTTC | CASSKTAVYGYTF
12 | TRBJ2-5 | NA | TRBV20-1 | NA | TGCAGTGCCGCCGCACAACAAGAGACCCAGTACTTC | CSAAAQQETQYF
15 | TRBJ2-5 | NA | TRBV10-3 | TRBD2 | TGTGCCATCTCCCCCGTCGGGACTAGCGGCGAGACCCAGTACTTC | CAISPVGTSGETQYF
13 | TRBJ2-7 | once | TRBV20-1 | TRBD1 | TGCAGTGCGACGACAGGGGGCTTCTACGAGCAGTACTTC | CSATTGGFYEQYF
14 | TRBJ2-5 | NA | TRBV6-1 | NA | TGTGCCAGCAGTCCGACAGTGACCCAAGAGACCCAGTACTTC | CASSPTVTQETQYF
18 | TRBJ2-3 | NA | TRBV23-1 | TRBD2 | TGCGCCAGCAGTCAATCTAATCCCGGACTAGCGGGGGGGATAACGCAGTATTTT | CASSQSNPGLAGGITQYF
16 | TRBJ2-2 | NA | TRBV3-1 | NA | TGTGCCAGCAGCTTCCAGGGTGGTTCGAACACCGGGGAGCTGTTTTTT | CASSFQGGSNTGELFF
14 | TRBJ2-3 | NA | TRBV6-2/TRBV6-3 | NA | TGTGCCAGCAGTATAGGGGGGTTCACAGATACGCAGTATTTT | CASSIGGFTDTQYF
14 | TRBJ2-5 | NA | TRBV7-7 | NA | TGTGCCAGCAGCTTACTGGGGAAACAAGAGACCCAGTACTTC | CASSLLGKQETQYF